This is a list of T cell receptor beta chains from one sample in a study of T-cell memory formation after mild COVID-19. TCRdb re-called the 5' RACE reads through MiXCR, storing one row per CDR3 protein. The profile shows roughly 170,000 distinct CDR3 sequences, approximately 17% of them singletons. The sample taken for sequencing was PBMCs or a T cell subset sorted from them (not recorded which). Every receptor here comes from a man in his late teens or twenties who had mild COVID-19 (a few samples of this study predate the infection). Cell type and time point are not known. CDR3s include the opening cysteine and the closing phenylalanine or tryptophan. Each record gives: J gene, D gene, clone size, V gene, CDR3 DNA, CDR3 protein. The D gene is left open where the match is weak. Clone size is not always given. Where it is, it says once, few, many or a class for expanded clones.

TRBJ2-5	NA	NA	TRBV19	TGTGCCAGTAGTATAGATCGATGGGGAGAGACCCAGTACTTC	CASSIDRWGETQYF
TRBJ2-1	NA	few	TRBV4-3	TGCGCCAGCAGCCCCCAGCTAGGAACCTACAATGAGCAGTTCTTC	CASSPQLGTYNEQFF
TRBJ2-5	NA	many	TRBV7-9	TGTGCCAGCAGCTTACCAGGGAACCTTAAAGAGACCCAGTACTTC	CASSLPGNLKETQYF
TRBJ2-6	NA	few	TRBV4-1	TGCGCCAGCAGCGACCCCGGGAGAGGTGGGGCCAACGTCCTGACTTTC	CASSDPGRGGANVLTF
TRBJ2-6	TRBD1	few	TRBV6-5	TGTGCCAGCAGTTACGTGGGGAACAGGGGATCCTCTGGGGCCAACGTCCTGACTTTC	CASSYVGNRGSSGANVLTF
TRBJ2-2	NA	many	TRBV7-2	TGTGCCAGCAGCCCAGAGGTGGCGGGCACCGGGGAGCTGTTTTTT	CASSPEVAGTGELFF
TRBJ2-2	TRBD2	few	TRBV6-6	TGTGCCAGCAGTGCAGAGGGACTAGCGGGGTTAAGCGCCGGGGAGCTGTTTTTT	CASSAEGLAGLSAGELFF
TRBJ2-7	NA	few	TRBV7-2	TGTGCCAGCAGCAAACTAGGATCCTACGAGCAGTACTTC	CASSKLGSYEQYF
TRBJ2-7	NA	NA	TRBV7-2	TGTGCCAGCAGCCTCCGGGATTGGAACGAGCAGTACTTC	CASSLRDWNEQYF
TRBJ2-3	TRBD1	few	TRBV6-5	TGTGCCAGCAGCCTCCGGGACAGGGGGCTAGATACGCAGTATTTT	CASSLRDRGLDTQYF
TRBJ1-1	TRBD1	few	TRBV7-9	TGTGCCAGCATCCGGGACAGGGGTGAAGCTTTCTTT	CASIRDRGEAFF
TRBJ2-7	TRBD1	NA	TRBV12-3/TRBV12-4	TGTGCCAGCAGCCAAAGACAGGGGGCCAACGAGCAGTACTTC	CASSQRQGANEQYF
TRBJ2-3	TRBD2	few	TRBV3-1	TGTGCCAGCAGCCAAGTAAGCGGGACCACAGATACGCAGTATTTT	CASSQVSGTTDTQYF
TRBJ2-1	TRBD1	few	TRBV5-1	TGCGCCAGCAGCCTACAGGGGGCGGACAGTGAGCAGTTCTTC	CASSLQGADSEQFF
TRBJ2-2	TRBD2	few	TRBV29-1	TGCAGCGGCGGGGGGCGGGAGACCGGGGAGCTGTTTTTT	CSGGGRETGELFF
TRBJ1-6	NA	many	TRBV5-1	TGCGCCAGCAGCTTGGGTTTCGGCGATAATTCACCCCTCCACTTT	CASSLGFGDNSPLHF
TRBJ2-5	NA	once	TRBV18	TGTGCCAGCTCACCAGGAACAACCTTGGACGAGACCCAGTACTTC	CASSPGTTLDETQYF
TRBJ1-5	TRBD1	many	TRBV6-2/TRBV6-3	TGTGCCAGCAGCTGGACAGGGGATCAGCCCCAGCATTTT	CASSWTGDQPQHF
TRBJ1-4	NA	NA	TRBV2	TGTGCCAGCGGACAGATTAATGAAAAACTGTTTTTT	CASGQINEKLFF
TRBJ1-1	NA	NA	TRBV2	TGTGCCAGCAAGGCGGAAGCGAACACTGAAGCTTTCTTT	CASKAEANTEAFF
TRBJ2-3	NA	NA	TRBV11-2	TGTGCCAGCGGATACGGTGGGCGGACAGATACGCAGTATTTT	CASGYGGRTDTQYF
TRBJ2-5	TRBD1	once	TRBV7-2	TGTTCCAGCAGCTCTCACGGACAGGGGGCTAGCCTCCAGTACTTC	CSSSSHGQGASLQYF
TRBJ1-1	NA	NA	TRBV5-6	TGTGCCAGCAGCAGTTCCGGGCGAAACACTGAAGCTTTCTTT	CASSSSGRNTEAFF
TRBJ2-3	TRBD2	NA	TRBV6-6	TGTGCCAGCAGTTACCAGACTAGCGCAGATACGCAGTATTTT	CASSYQTSADTQYF
TRBJ1-2	NA	NA	TRBV7-3	TGTGCCAGCAGCCAAGGGGTAGGCTATGGCTACACCTTC	CASSQGVGYGYTF
TRBJ1-3	NA	few	TRBV7-3	TGTGCCAGCAGCACCGGGGCAGTTGGAAACACCATATATTTT	CASSTGAVGNTIYF